Listed below are T cell receptor beta chains from one sample, sequenced in a study of blood T cells in healthy people across ages. In TCRdb, the 5' RACE reads were re-called with MiXCR into one record per CDR3 protein. The data show 600,000 to 1,000,000 distinct CDR3 sequences, with about 62% seen just once and around 20% held by the top ten. The sequencing sample was made of blood. Receptor source: a man in his thirties or forties in good health. Each CDR3 is given with its conserved first and last residue. The D gene is left open where the match is weak. The size field is filled for only some rows; it gives once, few, many or a size class.

j_call d_call v_call clone_size cdr3_nt cdr3_aa
TRBJ2-5 . TRBV3-1 few TGTGCCAGCAGCCGGAAGGGAGAAGAGACCCAGTACTTC CASSRKGEETQYF
TRBJ2-7 . TRBV4-3 few TGCGCCAGCAGCCAAGCGCACGGATCCTACGAGCAGTACTTC CASSQAHGSYEQYF
TRBJ2-7 TRBD2 TRBV18 many TGTGCCAGCAGTCCTAGCGGGAGCTACGAGCAGTACTTC CASSPSGSYEQYF
TRBJ1-2 TRBD1 TRBV7-9 . TGTGCCAGCAGCCAATCGACAGGGTCCTATGGCTACACCTTC CASSQSTGSYGYTF
TRBJ2-5 TRBD1 TRBV6-5 . TGTGCCAGCAGTTATCAAGGGGACAGGGGTGTGTTGACCCAGTACTTC CASSYQGDRGVLTQYF
TRBJ2-3 TRBD2 TRBV20-1 . TGCAGTGCTAGTCTTCTAGCGGTACGAACAGATACGCAGTATTTT CSASLLAVRTDTQYF
TRBJ2-1 . TRBV15 few TGTGCCACCAGCAGAGGTCGGGATGAGCAGTTCTTC CATSRGRDEQFF
TRBJ2-7 . TRBV28 few TGTGCCAGCACCGAGTCAGGGGCCGTATACGAGCAGTACTTC CASTESGAVYEQYF
TRBJ1-2 TRBD1 TRBV18 . TGTGCCAGCTCACCGGAGACAGGGATTGGCTACACCTTC CASSPETGIGYTF
TRBJ2-1 TRBD2 TRBV3-1 . TGTGCCAGCAGCCGGAGGGAGGGCCTAAATGAGCAGTTCTTC CASSRREGLNEQFF
TRBJ2-7 . TRBV30 . TGTGCCTGGAGTGAGAGGATAAGATACGAGCAGTACTTC CAWSERIRYEQYF
TRBJ2-5 . TRBV2 . TGTGCCAGCAGTGAGTTGGCAGGGTTGGGAGAGCAGTACTTC CASSELAGLGEQYF